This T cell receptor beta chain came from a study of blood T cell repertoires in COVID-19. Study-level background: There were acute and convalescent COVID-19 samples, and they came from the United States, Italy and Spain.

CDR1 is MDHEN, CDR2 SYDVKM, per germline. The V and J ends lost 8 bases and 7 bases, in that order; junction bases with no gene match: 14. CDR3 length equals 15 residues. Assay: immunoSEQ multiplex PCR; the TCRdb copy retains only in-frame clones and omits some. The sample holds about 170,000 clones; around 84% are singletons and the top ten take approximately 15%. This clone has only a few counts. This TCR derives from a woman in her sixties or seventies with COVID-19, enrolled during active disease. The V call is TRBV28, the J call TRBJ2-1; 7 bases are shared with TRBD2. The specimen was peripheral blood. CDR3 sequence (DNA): TGTGCCAGCTGGGGATTGGGGGAGGGCGGAAATGAGCAGTTCTTC. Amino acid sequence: CASWGLGEGGNEQFF.